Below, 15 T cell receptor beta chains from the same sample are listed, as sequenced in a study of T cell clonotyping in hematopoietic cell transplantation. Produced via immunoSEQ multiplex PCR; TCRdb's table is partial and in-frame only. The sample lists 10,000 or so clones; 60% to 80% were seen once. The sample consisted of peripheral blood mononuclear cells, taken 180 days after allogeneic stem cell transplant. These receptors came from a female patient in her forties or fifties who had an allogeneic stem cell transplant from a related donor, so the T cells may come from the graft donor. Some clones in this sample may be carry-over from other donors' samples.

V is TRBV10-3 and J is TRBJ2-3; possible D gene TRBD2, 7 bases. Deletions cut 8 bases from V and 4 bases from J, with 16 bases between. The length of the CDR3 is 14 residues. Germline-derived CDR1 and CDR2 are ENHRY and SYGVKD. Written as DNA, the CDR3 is TGTGCCATCGCGCGGGGGCAGGTAGCAGATACGCAGTATTTT. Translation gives CAIARGQVADTQYF.

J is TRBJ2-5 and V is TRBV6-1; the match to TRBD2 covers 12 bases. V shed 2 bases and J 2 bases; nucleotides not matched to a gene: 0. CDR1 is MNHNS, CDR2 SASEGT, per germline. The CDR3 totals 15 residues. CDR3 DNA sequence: TGTGCCAGCAGTGAACTAGCGGGGGGGCAAGAGACCCAGTACTTC. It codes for CASSELAGGQETQYF.

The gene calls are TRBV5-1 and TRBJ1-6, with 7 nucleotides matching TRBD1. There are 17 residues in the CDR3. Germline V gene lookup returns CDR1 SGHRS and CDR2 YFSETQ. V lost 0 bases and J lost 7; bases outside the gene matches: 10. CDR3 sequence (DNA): TGCGCCAGCAGCTTGGCGGAGGGGGCACTCGGGAATTCACCCCTCCACTTT. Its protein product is CASSLAEGALGNSPLHF.

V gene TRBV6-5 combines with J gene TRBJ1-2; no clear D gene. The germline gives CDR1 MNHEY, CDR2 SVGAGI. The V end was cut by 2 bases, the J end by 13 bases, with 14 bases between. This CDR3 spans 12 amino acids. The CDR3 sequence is CASSYSGLTSTF. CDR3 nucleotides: TGTGCCAGCAGTTACAGCGGCCTCACCTCCACCTTC.

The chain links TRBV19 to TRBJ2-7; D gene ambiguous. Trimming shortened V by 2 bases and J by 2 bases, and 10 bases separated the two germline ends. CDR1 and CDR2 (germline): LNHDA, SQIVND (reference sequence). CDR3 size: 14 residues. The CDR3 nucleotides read TGTGCCAGTAGTATAATGCATCCCACCTACGAGCAGTACTTC. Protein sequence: CASSIMHPTYEQYF.

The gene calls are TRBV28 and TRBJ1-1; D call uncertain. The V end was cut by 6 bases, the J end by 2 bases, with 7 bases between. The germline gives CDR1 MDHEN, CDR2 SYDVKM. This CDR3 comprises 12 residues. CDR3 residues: CASSEGNTEAFF. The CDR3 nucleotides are TGTGCCAGCAGCGAGGGAAACACTGAAGCTTTCTTT. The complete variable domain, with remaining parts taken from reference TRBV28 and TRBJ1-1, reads DVKVTQSSRYLVKRTGEKVFLECVQDMDHENMFWYRQDPGLGLRLIYFSYDVKMKEKGDIPEGYSVSREKKERFSLILESASTNQTSMYLCASSEGNTEAFFGQGTRLTVV.

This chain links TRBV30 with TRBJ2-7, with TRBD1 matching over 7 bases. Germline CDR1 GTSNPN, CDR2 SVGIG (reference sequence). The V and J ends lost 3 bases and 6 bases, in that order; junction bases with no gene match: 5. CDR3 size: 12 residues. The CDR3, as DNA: TGTGCCTGGAGCCAGACAGGGCGCGAGCAGTACTTC. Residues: CAWSQTGREQYF. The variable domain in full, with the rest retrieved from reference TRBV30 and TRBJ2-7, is SQTIHQWPATLVQPVGSPLSLECTVEGTSNPNLYWYRQAAGRGLQLLFYSVGIGQISSEVPQNLSASRPQDRQFILSSKKLLLSDSGFYLCAWSQTGREQYFGPGTRLTVT.

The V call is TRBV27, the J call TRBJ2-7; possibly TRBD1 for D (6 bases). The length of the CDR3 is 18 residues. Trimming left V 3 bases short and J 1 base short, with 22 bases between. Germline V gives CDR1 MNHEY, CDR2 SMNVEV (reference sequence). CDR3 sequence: CASSFRRSKQGQSYEQYF. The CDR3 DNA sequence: TGTGCCAGCAGTTTTAGGCGGAGTAAACAGGGTCAATCCTACGAGCAGTACTTC.

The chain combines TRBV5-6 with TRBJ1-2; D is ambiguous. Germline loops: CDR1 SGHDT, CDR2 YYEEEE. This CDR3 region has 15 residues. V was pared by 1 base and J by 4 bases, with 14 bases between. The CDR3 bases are TGTGCCAGCAGCTTGCTCTCGGTATGGACCTATGGCTACACCTTC. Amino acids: CASSLLSVWTYGYTF.

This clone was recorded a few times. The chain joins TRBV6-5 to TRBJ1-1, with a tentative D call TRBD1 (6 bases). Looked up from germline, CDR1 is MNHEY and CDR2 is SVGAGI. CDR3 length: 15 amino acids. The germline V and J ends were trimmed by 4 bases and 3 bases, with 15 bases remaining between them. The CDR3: CASSWRDTTHTEAFF. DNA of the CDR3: TGTGCCAGCAGTTGGCGGGACACAACACACACTGAAGCTTTCTTT.

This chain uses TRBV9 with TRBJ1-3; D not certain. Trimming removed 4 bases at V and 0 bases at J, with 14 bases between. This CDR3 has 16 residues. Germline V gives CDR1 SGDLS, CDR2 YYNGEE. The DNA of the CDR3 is TGTGCCAGCAGCCCCCTCTCCCTGAGCTCTGGAAACACCATATATTTT. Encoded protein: CASSPLSLSSGNTIYF. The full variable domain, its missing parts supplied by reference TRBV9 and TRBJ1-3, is DSGVTQTPKHLITATGQRVTLRCSPRSGDLSVYWYQQSLDQGLQFLIQYYNGEERAKGNILERFSAQQFPDLHSELNLSSLELGDSALYFCASSPLSLSSGNTIYFGEGSWLTVV.

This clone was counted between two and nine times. DNA for the CDR3: TGTGCCAGCAGCTTCTTTTTAGGTCGGACAGGGGCGAACACCGGGGAGCTGTTTTTT. This gives the protein CASSFFLGRTGANTGELFF. The chain joins TRBV13 to TRBJ2-2; 9 bases match TRBD1. The CDR3 is 19 amino acids. After removal of 3 bases from V and 0 bases from J, the junction contained 11 bases not matched to a gene. The germline gives CDR1 PRHDT, CDR2 FYEKMQ (reference sequence).

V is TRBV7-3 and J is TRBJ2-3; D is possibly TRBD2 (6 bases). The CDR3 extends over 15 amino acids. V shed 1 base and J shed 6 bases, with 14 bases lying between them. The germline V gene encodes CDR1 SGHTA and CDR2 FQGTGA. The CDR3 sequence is CASSLRLALSDTQYF. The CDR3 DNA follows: TGTGCCAGCAGCTTAAGGCTAGCGTTATCCGATACGCAGTATTTT.

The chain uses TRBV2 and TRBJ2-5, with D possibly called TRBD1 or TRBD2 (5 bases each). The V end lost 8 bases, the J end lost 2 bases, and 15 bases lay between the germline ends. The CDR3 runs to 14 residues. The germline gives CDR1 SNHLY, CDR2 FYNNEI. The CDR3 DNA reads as TGTGCCAGCGGGGGTGCCCCGGGTCAAGAGACCCAGTACTTC. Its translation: CASGGAPGQETQYF.

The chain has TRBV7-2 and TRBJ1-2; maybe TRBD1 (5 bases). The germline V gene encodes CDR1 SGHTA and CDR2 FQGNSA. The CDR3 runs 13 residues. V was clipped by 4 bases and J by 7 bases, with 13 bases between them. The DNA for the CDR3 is TGTGCCAGCAGCTCGGTCAGGGTTAGTGGCTACACCTTC. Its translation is CASSSVRVSGYTF.